The 16 T cell receptor beta chains below all came from one sample that was sequenced in a study of beta chain features in type 1 diabetes. Expressed TCRB transcripts were sequenced, since all the RNA that had been isolated was reverse transcribed. Using immunoSEQ multiplex PCR, the repertoire was profiled, and TCRdb retains in-frame clones only, with some absent. In the table there are a few hundred thousand clones, roughly 31% of which are singletons. The sample was naive CD4+ T cells from blood. The source of these receptors is a man younger than 30 in good health.

This chain links TRBV28 with TRBJ2-5; possible D gene TRBD2, 6 bases. The CDR3 sequence is 13 residues long. From germline, CDR1 is MDHEN and CDR2 SYDVKM. Trimming stripped 6 bases from V and 5 bases from J, with 13 bases between. CDR3 loop: CASSRGRPETQYF. In nucleotides, the CDR3 is TGTGCCAGCAGCAGAGGGAGGCCGGAGACCCAGTACTTC.

The chain uses TRBV29-1 and TRBJ2-1, with 12 bases lining up with TRBD2. Germline CDR1 and CDR2: SQVTM and ANQGSEA. This CDR3 has 14 amino acids. V lost 5 bases and J lost 4; bases outside the gene matches: 3. The CDR3 bases are TGCAGCGTTAATGGACTAGCGGGATACAATGAGCAGTTCTTC. Translation gives CSVNGLAGYNEQFF.

The chain is built from TRBV19 and TRBJ1-5; the D is unclear. The CDR3 runs 14 residues. Germline lookup yields CDR1 LNHDA and CDR2 SQIVND (reference sequence). The germline V and J ends were trimmed by 6 bases and 2 bases, with 11 bases remaining between them. The CDR3 sequence: CASRQYSGNQPQHF. CDR3 nucleotide sequence: TGTGCCAGTAGACAATATAGCGGCAATCAGCCCCAGCATTTT.

The rearrangement joins TRBV25-1 to TRBJ2-1; tentatively, D is TRBD1 (5 bases). CDR3 length equals 13 residues. V dropped 3 bases and J dropped 10 bases, with 13 bases sitting between them. Germline V gene data show CDR1 as MGHDK and CDR2 as SYGVNS. CDR3 protein: CASSDSDRREQFF. The CDR3 DNA reads TGTGCCAGCAGTGACTCAGACAGAAGAGAGCAGTTCTTC.

This clone came up a few times. The chain carries TRBV5-6 and TRBJ2-7; D is possibly TRBD1 (5 bases). The germline CDR1 and CDR2 sequences are SGHDT and YYEEEE. The length of the CDR3 is 13 residues. Trimming removed 3 bases from V and 0 bases from J, with 7 bases in between. The CDR3 loop reads CASSWGRSYEQYF. CDR3 sequence (DNA): TGTGCCAGCAGCTGGGGCCGCTCCTACGAGCAGTACTTC.

The rearrangement uses TRBV4-3 and TRBJ2-1; 8 nucleotides agree with TRBD2. The CDR3 spans 14 residues. Germline loops: CDR1 LGHNA, CDR2 YSLEER. V shed 1 base and J 7 bases; nucleotides not matched to a gene: 3. This CDR3 is CASSQGLASNEQFF. CDR3 coding DNA: TGCGCCAGCAGCCAAGGACTAGCGAGTAATGAGCAGTTCTTC.

This clone was observed a handful of times. The chain is built from TRBV29-1 and TRBJ2-3; D unresolved. The CDR3 is 12 amino acids. V was pared by 4 bases and J by 6 bases, with 11 bases between. The germline V gene has CDR1 SQVTM and CDR2 ANQGSEA. The CDR3 nucleotides read TGCAGCGTTGTACCCCCGTCGGATACGCAGTATTTT. Protein: CSVVPPSDTQYF.

In its sample, this clone was seen a few times. V gene TRBV20-1 combines with J gene TRBJ1-1; D uncertain. The CDR3 consists of 10 residues. CDR1 is DFQATT, CDR2 SNEGSKA, per germline (reference sequence). The V end lost 4 bases, the J end lost 0 bases, and 0 bases lay between the germline ends. CDR3: CSAMNTEAFF. In nucleotides, the CDR3 is TGCAGTGCTATGAACACTGAAGCTTTCTTT.

The CDR3 spells CASSVDAGGGTDTQYF. In DNA form, the CDR3 reads TGTGCCAGCAGCGTAGATGCGGGAGGGGGCACAGATACGCAGTATTTT. The chain has TRBV9 and TRBJ2-3; 9 bases align to TRBD2. V was pared by 0 bases and J by 1 base, with 3 bases of the junction left unmatched. Germline CDR1 SGDLS, CDR2 YYNGEE. This CDR3 has 16 residues.

The J gene is TRBJ2-1, the V gene TRBV30; 7 nucleotides agree with TRBD2. From germline, CDR1 is GTSNPN and CDR2 SVGIG (reference sequence). This CDR3 is built from 16 residues. Trimming at V came to 0 bases and at J to 0 bases, leaving 5 bases not matched to a gene. CDR3 bases: TGTGCCTGGAGTGTACTGGGCGGGAGCTCCTACAATGAGCAGTTCTTC. As protein: CAWSVLGGSSYNEQFF.

This rearrangement joins TRBV4-2 to TRBJ2-7; D unresolved. Between the trimmed V and J ends, which lost 5 bases and 0 bases, there was a span of 11 bases. CDR1 is LGHNA and CDR2 is YNFKEQ in the germline V gene. The CDR3 extends over 14 amino acids. DNA for the CDR3: TGTGCCAGCAGCTCCCGCAGGTCCTCCTACGAGCAGTACTTC. It translates to CASSSRRSSYEQYF.

The chain joins TRBV4-1 to TRBJ2-5, with D possibly being TRBD1 (6 bases). The CDR3 is made up of 13 amino acids. Germline CDR1 and CDR2: MGHRA and YSYEKL. Trimming shortened V by 5 bases and J by 6 bases, and 13 bases separated the two germline ends. CDR3 sequence reads: CASSYRVTQTQYF. As DNA, the CDR3 is TGCGCCAGCAGCTACAGGGTAACGCAGACCCAGTACTTC.

The chain couples TRBV7-9 to TRBJ1-5, with 7 bases fitting TRBD1. CDR1 is SEHNR and CDR2 is FQNEAQ in the germline V gene (reference sequence). This CDR3 spans 13 amino acids. Germline trimming cut 3 bases from V and 6 bases from J; bases unmatched to any gene: 2. CDR3 amino acids: CASSLTGIQPQHF. CDR3 nucleotide sequence: TGTGCCAGCAGCTTGACAGGGATTCAGCCCCAGCATTTT.

The chain joins TRBV19 to TRBJ2-2; 10 nucleotides agree with TRBD1. CDR1 is LNHDA and CDR2 is SQIVND in the germline V gene (reference sequence). V gave up 3 bases and J gave up 1 base; unmatched junction bases: 2. This CDR3 region has 16 residues. The CDR3 here is CASSIRTGGNTGELFF. The CDR3 region has the DNA TGTGCCAGTAGTATCCGGACAGGGGGGAACACCGGGGAGCTGTTTTTT.

This clone was seen a few times. V is TRBV18 and J is TRBJ2-1; D perhaps matches TRBD2 (5 bases). This CDR3 is 13 amino acids long. Trimming pared 2 bases from V and 3 bases from J, leaving 5 bases between. Germline V lookup: CDR1 KGHSH, CDR2 LQKENI. As DNA, the CDR3 is TGTGCCAGCTCACCAGACTACTACAATGAGCAGTTCTTC. It is translated as CASSPDYYNEQFF.

The chain carries TRBV14 and TRBJ1-1, with TRBD1 as a possible D gene (6 bases). There are 15 residues in the CDR3. Germline V CDR1 and CDR2: SGHDN, FVKESK. V was shortened by 1 base and J by 2 bases, with 11 bases between the two germline ends. The CDR3 region is CASSQVAGANTEAFF. The CDR3 coding sequence is TGTGCCAGCAGCCAAGTGGCAGGGGCAAACACTGAAGCTTTCTTT.